A single sample gave rise to the 9 T cell receptor beta chains below, sequenced in a study of shared clonotypes between healthy human individuals. Here immunoSEQ multiplex PCR was the method, and the copy in TCRdb shows in-frame clones only, minus some. The table shows about 2.4 million clones, with approximately 92% occurring only once. Material for sequencing was naive CD4+ T cells sorted from blood. The subset denotes: CD45RA+ positively selected. The source is a man aged 18 to 30 in good health.

The genes are TRBV28 and TRBJ1-1, with D possibly matching TRBD1 (5 bases). V lost 6 bases to trimming and J lost 7 bases, with 24 bases between them. From germline, CDR1 is MDHEN and CDR2 SYDVKM. This CDR3 has 16 amino acids. Written as DNA, the CDR3 is TGTGCCAGCAGCCTTAGAAGAGGGACGAGCCTCGTTGAAGCTTTCTTT. This gives the protein CASSLRRGTSLVEAFF.

The gene calls are TRBV28 and TRBJ2-7; 10 bases line up with TRBD2. V gave up 3 bases and J gave up 5 bases; unmatched junction bases: 7. CDR1 is MDHEN, CDR2 SYDVKM, per germline. The CDR3 consists of 15 residues. The chain's CDR3 is CASSLVSGGAHEQYF. DNA for the CDR3: TGTGCCAGCAGTTTGGTAAGCGGGGGGGCCCACGAGCAGTACTTC.

The chain carries TRBV21-1 and TRBJ2-7. TRBV21-1 is listed as a pseudogene. The CDR3 is made up of 16 amino acids. CDR3 sequence: CASSKTTVVFNYEQYF. The DNA for the CDR3 is TGTGCCAGCAGCAAGACGACCGTGGTGTTTAACTACGAGCAGTACTTC.

J is TRBJ2-2 and V is TRBV4-1; D not certain. Germline CDR1 and CDR2: MGHRA and YSYEKL. The CDR3 is 13 residues long. V lost 2 bases and J 4 bases, leaving 5 bases between the germline ends. CDR3 in amino acids: CASSQLPTGELFF. CDR3 DNA: TGCGCCAGCAGCCAACTACCCACCGGGGAGCTGTTTTTT.

The J gene is TRBJ2-2, the V gene TRBV18, with D tentatively TRBD2 (5 bases). V was pared by 5 bases and J by 6 bases, with 25 bases between. The CDR3 runs to 18 residues. CDR1 and CDR2 from the germline V gene are KGHSH and LQKENI. The CDR3 region has the DNA TGTGCCAGCTCAGAGCAACAGCTACGGTTGCGGGCCGCCGGGGAGCTGTTTTTT. It specifies CASSEQQLRLRAAGELFF.

The gene calls are TRBV11-2 and TRBJ1-3; D is unclear. This CDR3 has 12 residues. From germline, CDR1 is SGHAT and CDR2 FQNNGV. Trimming left V 5 bases short and J 8 bases short, with 10 bases between. CDR3 nucleotides: TGTGCCAGCAGCGGAGGGAGGGACACCATATATTTT. Residues: CASSGGRDTIYF.

The CDR3 sequence is CASRRDRGSEQYF. The CDR3 DNA is TGTGCCAGCAGACGAGACAGGGGGTCCGAGCAGTACTTC. This chain links TRBV6-5 with TRBJ2-7, with 9 bases lining up with TRBD1. The CDR3 spans 13 residues. Unmatched junction bases numbered 6, after V lost 6 bases and J lost 6 bases. Germline CDR1 reads MNHEY; CDR2 reads SVGAGI.

This clone was seen only a few times. The V and J genes are TRBV30 and TRBJ1-2; possibly TRBD1 for D (6 bases). Trimming left V 4 bases short and J 6 bases short, with 15 bases between. Germline assignment: CDR1 GTSNPN and CDR2 SVGIG (reference sequence). The CDR3 contains 13 residues. CDR3 sequence (DNA): TGTGCCTGGACCGCAGGGGCCAGCGATGGCTACACCTTC. Translated, it gives CAWTAGASDGYTF.

V and J are TRBV19 and TRBJ2-3, with TRBD2 matching 8 bases. Germline V gene sequence: CDR1 LNHDA, CDR2 SQIVND (reference sequence). The J segment lost 3 bases and the V segment lost 0 bases, leaving 5 bases of the junction unmatched. The CDR3 length is 16 residues. DNA for the CDR3: TGTGCCAGTAGTATAGACCAGCGGGGGACGACAGATACGCAGTATTTT. It translates to CASSIDQRGTTDTQYF. The variable domain in full, completed from reference TRBV19 and TRBJ2-3, reads DGGITQSPKYLFRKEGQNVTLSCEQNLNHDAMYWYRQDPGQGLRLIYYSQIVNDFQKGDIAEGYSVSREKKESFPLTVTSAQKNPTAFYLCASSIDQRGTTDTQYFGPGTRLTVL.